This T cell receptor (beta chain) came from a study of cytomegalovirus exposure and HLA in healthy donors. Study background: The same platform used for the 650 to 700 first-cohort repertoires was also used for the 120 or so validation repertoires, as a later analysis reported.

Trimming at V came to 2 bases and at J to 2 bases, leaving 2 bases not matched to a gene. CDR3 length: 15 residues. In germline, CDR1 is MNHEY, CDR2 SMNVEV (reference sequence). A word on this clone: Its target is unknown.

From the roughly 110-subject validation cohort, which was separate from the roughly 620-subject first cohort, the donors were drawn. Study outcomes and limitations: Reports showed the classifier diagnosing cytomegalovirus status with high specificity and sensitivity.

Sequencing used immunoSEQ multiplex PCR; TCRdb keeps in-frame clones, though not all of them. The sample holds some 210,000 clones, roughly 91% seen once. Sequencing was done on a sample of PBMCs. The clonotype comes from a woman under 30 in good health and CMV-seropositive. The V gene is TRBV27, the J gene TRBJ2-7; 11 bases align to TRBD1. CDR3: CASSLRDRGAYEQYF. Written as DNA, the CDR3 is TGTGCCAGCAGTTTAAGGGACAGGGGGGCCTACGAGCAGTACTTC.